The 21 T cell receptor beta chains below were found in one sample sequenced in a study of shared clonotypes between healthy human individuals. TCRdb's table, derived via immunoSEQ multiplex PCR, lists solely in-frame clones and lacks some. Of 760,000 or so clones listed, 95% to 97% were seen once; the top ten hold approximately 0.2%. Terminally differentiated effector memory CD45RA+ cells were excluded by CCR7 positive selection of CD45RO-negative cells. Sample: naive CD8+ T cells sorted from blood. These receptors were obtained from a man aged 30 to 39 in good health.

The chain joins TRBV7-9 to TRBJ1-5, with 10 nucleotides matching TRBD1. CDR3 length: 15 residues. The germline CDR1 and CDR2 sequences are SEHNR and FQNEAQ (reference sequence). Losses at the gene ends were 5 bases for V and 5 bases for J; bases not matched to a gene: 6. CDR3 DNA: TGTGCCAGCAGCGCGGCCGGGACAGGGGATCAGCCCCAGCATTTT. It codes for CASSAAGTGDQPQHF.

V is TRBV19 and J is TRBJ2-1; unclear D gene. Germline lookup yields CDR1 LNHDA and CDR2 SQIVND (reference sequence). V lost 6 bases, J lost 6 bases, and 18 bases lay in between. The CDR3 sequence is 15 residues long. The CDR3 here is CASSLDGWPGNEQFF. CDR3 bases: TGTGCCAGTAGCCTGGACGGTTGGCCTGGCAATGAGCAGTTCTTC.

This clone was seen just once. The V gene is TRBV7-2, the J gene TRBJ2-2; D is perhaps TRBD2 (5 bases). Germline CDR1 SGHTA, CDR2 FQGNSA. This CDR3 comprises 15 residues. The V end lost 5 bases, the J end lost 7 bases, and 17 bases lay between the germline ends. The CDR3 reads CASSPSWEPGGELFF. The CDR3 DNA reads as TGTGCCAGCAGCCCCTCTTGGGAGCCCGGCGGGGAGCTGTTTTTT.

This chain links TRBV30 with TRBJ2-1; possibly TRBD1 for D (6 bases). V gave up 3 bases and J gave up 0 bases, with 15 bases separating them. The CDR3 contains 16 residues. The germline gives CDR1 GTSNPN, CDR2 SVGIG (reference sequence). The CDR3 DNA reads as TGTGCCTGGAGCGAGGGGGTCTCGAGCTCCTACAATGAGCAGTTCTTC. It translates to CAWSEGVSSSYNEQFF. Complete variable domain (other parts from reference TRBV30 and TRBJ2-1): SQTIHQWPATLVQPVGSPLSLECTVEGTSNPNLYWYRQAAGRGLQLLFYSVGIGQISSEVPQNLSASRPQDRQFILSSKKLLLSDSGFYLCAWSEGVSSSYNEQFFGPGTRLTVL.

DNA for the CDR3: TGCGCCAGCAGCCCTACTAGCGGGAGAGGGTACGGGGAGCTGTTTTTT. Translating it yields CASSPTSGRGYGELFF. This sequence joins TRBV4-1 and TRBJ2-2; TRBD2 agrees at 11 bases. Germline lookup yields CDR1 MGHRA and CDR2 YSYEKL. The CDR3 covers 16 residues. The J segment lost 7 bases and the V segment lost 4 bases, leaving 8 bases of the junction unmatched.

CDR3 sequence (DNA): TGTGCCAGCAGTTTAAGTAGCGGGAGCATAAGGGGGACCCAGTACTTC. It yields the protein CASSLSSGSIRGTQYF. J is TRBJ2-5 and V is TRBV28; TRBD2 matches at 9 bases. This CDR3 is built from 16 residues. J gave up 7 bases and V 2 bases, and 11 bases lay outside the gene matches. Germline lookup yields CDR1 MDHEN and CDR2 SYDVKM.

The genes are TRBV7-2 and TRBJ1-2; no clear D. This CDR3 is built from 14 residues. V was clipped by 4 bases and J by 3 bases, with 12 bases between them. The V gene's germline CDR1 is SGHTA and CDR2 FQGNSA. CDR3 residues: CASSSSPSHYGYTF. As DNA, the CDR3 is TGTGCCAGCAGCTCCAGCCCCTCGCACTATGGCTACACCTTC. The whole variable domain, filled in from reference TRBV7-2 and TRBJ1-2, reads GAGVSQSPSNKVTEKGKDVELRCDPISGHTALYWYRQSLGQGLEFLIYFQGNSAPDKSGLPSDRFSAERTGGSVSTLTIQRTQQEDSAVYLCASSSSPSHYGYTFGSGTRLTVV.

This chain connects TRBV19 to TRBJ2-7; D is perhaps TRBD1 or TRBD2 (5 bases each). Trimming cost V 5 bases and J 6 bases, with 14 bases left between them. The germline V gene encodes CDR1 LNHDA and CDR2 SQIVND (reference sequence). The CDR3 is made up of 13 amino acids. The CDR3 loop reads CASSYGPGSEQYF. The CDR3 DNA is TGTGCCAGTAGTTATGGACCAGGGAGCGAGCAGTACTTC.

This clone was recorded only once. The chain has TRBV5-6 and TRBJ2-3; 8 bases are a match to TRBD2. CDR3 length: 15 amino acids. J gave up 2 bases and V 4 bases, and 6 bases lay outside the gene matches. Looked up from germline, CDR1 is SGHDT and CDR2 is YYEEEE. The DNA for the CDR3 is TGTGCCAGCAGCCCAGGACTAGCAGACACAGATACGCAGTATTTT. Amino acids: CASSPGLADTDTQYF.

This clone was recorded once. This chain connects TRBV30 to TRBJ1-5; D is undetermined. CDR3 length: 12 residues. Germline V gene sequence: CDR1 GTSNPN, CDR2 SVGIG (reference sequence). Trimming cost V 2 bases and J 5 bases, with 7 bases left between them. The CDR3 reads CAWSLYDQPQHF. The CDR3 DNA sequence: TGTGCCTGGAGTCTTTACGATCAGCCCCAGCATTTT.

The J gene is TRBJ2-5, the V gene TRBV7-2; D tentatively reads TRBD1 or TRBD2 (6 bases each). Trimming pared 2 bases from V and 5 bases from J, leaving 21 bases between. Germline V gene sequence: CDR1 SGHTA, CDR2 FQGNSA. This CDR3 contains 17 residues. The CDR3 spells CASSLNAGTLYLETQYF. As DNA, the CDR3 is TGTGCCAGCAGCTTAAATGCGGGGACACTTTATTTGGAGACCCAGTACTTC.

V is TRBV6-5 and J is TRBJ1-5; a possible D gene is TRBD1 (5 bases). This CDR3 is 15 amino acids long. Trimming stripped 5 bases from V and 6 bases from J, with 17 bases between. Germline CDR1 and CDR2: MNHEY and SVGAGI. The CDR3 reads CASSPRQRESQPQHF. In nucleotides, the CDR3 is TGTGCCAGCAGTCCTAGACAGAGGGAAAGTCAGCCCCAGCATTTT.

The chain couples TRBV29-1 to TRBJ2-1; D is undetermined. CDR1 and CDR2 from the germline V gene are SQVTM and ANQGSEA. V lost 2 bases, J lost 2 bases, and 7 bases lay in between. The CDR3 has 13 residues. The CDR3 bases are TGCAGCGTTGAAAAACCAACCTACAATGAGCAGTTCTTC. Encoded protein: CSVEKPTYNEQFF.

This chain uses TRBV27 with TRBJ2-1; 7 bases are a match to TRBD2. This CDR3 has 15 amino acids. The germline CDR1 and CDR2 sequences are MNHEY and SMNVEV (reference sequence). The J segment lost 6 bases and the V segment lost 3 bases, leaving 8 bases of the junction unmatched. The CDR3 DNA is TGTGCCAGCAGTTTGCCGGGAGGACTCCTCAATGAGCAGTTCTTC. It specifies CASSLPGGLLNEQFF.

The genes are TRBV7-9 and TRBJ2-3; 9 bases are a match to TRBD2. V shed 6 bases and J 0 bases; nucleotides not matched to a gene: 16. The CDR3 loop spans 19 amino acids. Germline V lookup: CDR1 SEHNR, CDR2 FQNEAQ (reference sequence). Here the CDR3 reads CASRYPVLAGEKSTDTQYF. In DNA form, the CDR3 reads TGTGCCAGCAGATACCCCGTTTTAGCGGGAGAAAAAAGCACAGATACGCAGTATTTT.

The J gene is TRBJ1-1, the V gene TRBV5-1; TRBD1 might be the D (6 bases). V was shortened by 4 bases and J by 1 base, with 11 bases between the two germline ends. The CDR3 contains 14 residues. Per germline, CDR1 SGHRS and CDR2 YFSETQ. CDR3 DNA sequence: TGCGCCAGCAGCCCAGGACAGAGGAACACTGAAGCTTTCTTT. Its translation is CASSPGQRNTEAFF. Complete variable domain (other parts from reference TRBV5-1 and TRBJ1-1): KAGVTQTPRYLIKTRGQQVTLSCSPISGHRSVSWYQQTPGQGLQFLFEYFSETQRNKGNFPGRFSGRQFSNSRSEMNVSTLELGDSALYLCASSPGQRNTEAFFGQGTRLTVV.

The CDR3 region is CASSPPAADTQYF. CDR3 coding DNA: TGTGCCAGCAGCCCCCCGGCCGCAGATACGCAGTATTTT. This chain joins TRBV7-9 and TRBJ2-3; unclear D gene. V shed 5 bases and J shed 4 bases, with 10 bases lying between them. Germline V gene data show CDR1 as SEHNR and CDR2 as FQNEAQ (reference sequence). The CDR3 spans 13 residues.

The chain employs TRBV10-2 and TRBJ2-1, with TRBD2 matching 11 bases. This CDR3 comprises 14 residues. Germline V gene data show CDR1 as WSHSY and CDR2 as SAAADI. V was clipped by 7 bases and J by 12 bases; unmatched bases: 11. The CDR3 nucleotides read TGCGCCAGCACTCTAGCGGGAGGTGATTGGTGGCAGTTCTTC. It is translated as CASTLAGGDWWQFF.

The chain joins TRBV6-5 to TRBJ1-2; TRBD1 might be the D (5 bases). CDR1 and CDR2 from the germline V gene are MNHEY and SVGAGI. Trimming left V 6 bases short and J 8 bases short, with 16 bases between. The length of the CDR3 is 13 residues. The CDR3: CASSPTLGGGYTF. Here the CDR3 DNA reads TGTGCCAGCAGCCCCACCCTGGGGGGAGGCTACACCTTC.

The chain employs TRBV27 and TRBJ1-1, with D perhaps matching TRBD1 (5 bases). Germline values: CDR1 MNHEY, CDR2 SMNVEV (reference sequence). V was cut by 0 bases and J by 7 bases, with 9 bases left in between. This CDR3 contains 13 residues. The CDR3 region has the DNA TGTGCCAGCAGTTTATCAAGGGGACTTGAAGCTTTCTTT. This sequence encodes CASSLSRGLEAFF.

The rearrangement joins TRBV7-3 to TRBJ2-1, with D perhaps matching TRBD1 or TRBD2 (6 bases each). This CDR3 has 16 residues. Per germline, CDR1 SGHTA and CDR2 FQGTGA. V was clipped by 3 bases and J by 2 bases, with 14 bases between them. The CDR3 region is CASSFEPGAPYNEQFF. Here the CDR3 DNA reads TGTGCCAGCAGCTTCGAACCGGGGGCTCCCTACAATGAGCAGTTCTTC.